Below, 5 T cell receptor beta chains from the same sample are listed, as sequenced in a study of CD8+CD57+ T cells in acquired aplastic anemia. CDR3 and TCR beta VDJ profiling relied on a genomic DNA template. TCRdb reprocessed the reads with MiXCR, giving one entry per CDR3 protein. In the table there are about 180,000 distinct CDR3 sequences, over 40% of which are singletons. Those patients picked for sequencing had displayed CD8+CD57+ cell expansion on flow cytometry. Sequencing used sorted CD4+, CD8+, or CD8+CD57+ T cells (not recorded which) from PBMCs. All receptors derive from a human donor with aplastic anemia.

This clonotype was counted a single time. V and J are TRBV29-1 and TRBJ2-5; no definite D call. The V and J ends lost 4 bases and 1 base respectively, with 7 bases between them. CDR1 and CDR2 (germline): SQVTM, ANQGSEA. This CDR3 spans 12 amino acids. The CDR3 sequence is CSVGDFQETQYF. The CDR3 region has the DNA TGCAGCGTTGGCGACTTCCAAGAGACCCAGTACTTC.

This clonotype was detected many times. The CDR3 sequence: CSVEDRTPGTGRGDTQYF. CDR3 DNA sequence: TGCAGCGTTGAAGATCGCACTCCCGGGACAGGCCGCGGGGATACGCAGTATTTT. This chain links TRBV29-1 with TRBJ2-3; 8 bases map to TRBD1. This CDR3 is built from 18 residues. Germline V gene lookup returns CDR1 SQVTM and CDR2 ANQGSEA. Unmatched junction bases numbered 17, after V lost 0 bases and J lost 6 bases.

The genes are TRBV2 and TRBJ1-1; tentatively, D is TRBD1 (6 bases). CDR1 is SNHLY, CDR2 FYNNEI, per germline. Trimming removed 5 bases at V and 3 bases at J, with 10 bases between. CDR3 length equals 13 residues. The CDR3 reads CASSSTGYTEAFF. The CDR3 bases are TGTGCCAGCAGTTCTACAGGGTACACTGAAGCTTTCTTT. Full variable domain (remainder filled in from reference TRBV2 and TRBJ1-1): EPEVTQTPSHQVTQMGQEVILRCVPISNHLYFYWYRQILGQKVEFLVSFYNNEISEKSEIFDDQFSVERPDGSNFTLKIRSTKLEDSAMYFCASSSTGYTEAFFGQGTRLTVV.

About this clonotype: This likely comes from a read error, as the CDR3 has no conserved phenylalanine or tryptophan at its end. No DNA is shown, since the ends of the CDR3 on it are uncertain; the CDR3 is the one TCRdb lists. V gene TRBV19 combines with J gene TRBJ2-6; the table assigns TRBD1, which was not confirmed against the DNA. The germline V gene has CDR1 LNHDA and CDR2 SQIVND (reference sequence). The CDR3 is 15 amino acids in total, end residues counted. CDR3 residues: CASSRDVSGANVLKI.

Turning to this clonotype: A read error may be the cause here, since a much bigger clone is one base away. This sequence joins TRBV9 and TRBJ2-3, with D possibly called TRBD1 or TRBD2 (6 bases each). This CDR3 is built from 16 residues. CDR1 SGDLS and CDR2 YYNGEE come from the germline V gene. With 4 bases removed from V and 1 base from J, the gap between germline ends came to 16 bases. The CDR3 reads CASSLVARGGTDTQYF. The CDR3 coding sequence is TGTGCCAGCAGCTTGGTAGCGAGGGGGGGCACAGATACGCAGTATTTT. Combining the CDR3 with reference TRBV9 and TRBJ2-3 gives the whole variable domain DSGVTQTPKHLITATGQRVTLRCSPRSGDLSVYWYQQSLDQGLQFLIQYYNGEERAKGNILERFSAQQFPDLHSELNLSSLELGDSALYFCASSLVARGGTDTQYFGPGTRLTVL.